This T cell receptor (beta chain) was observed in a study of blood T cell repertoires in COVID-19. Study summary: Material from acute and convalescent COVID-19 was sourced from the United States, Italy and Spain.

There are 15 residues in the CDR3. Germline-derived CDR1 and CDR2 are MDHEN and SYDVKM. Trimming removed 7 bases from V and 4 bases from J; junction bases left unmatched: 8. Method: immunoSEQ multiplex PCR; TCRdb's copy keeps in-frame clones and lacks some. The repertoire includes about 200,000 clones, about 80% of them detected once, and 6.5% to 8.5% sits in the top ten. This rearrangement joins TRBV28 to TRBJ2-1, with 9 bases that match TRBD1. This TCR derives from a human donor with acute or convalescent COVID-19. The donor label of this sample is uncertain. The source material was peripheral blood. CDR3 nucleotide sequence: TGTGCCAGCACCTTTAACAGGGGGCAATACAATGAGCAGTTCTTC. As protein: CASTFNRGQYNEQFF.